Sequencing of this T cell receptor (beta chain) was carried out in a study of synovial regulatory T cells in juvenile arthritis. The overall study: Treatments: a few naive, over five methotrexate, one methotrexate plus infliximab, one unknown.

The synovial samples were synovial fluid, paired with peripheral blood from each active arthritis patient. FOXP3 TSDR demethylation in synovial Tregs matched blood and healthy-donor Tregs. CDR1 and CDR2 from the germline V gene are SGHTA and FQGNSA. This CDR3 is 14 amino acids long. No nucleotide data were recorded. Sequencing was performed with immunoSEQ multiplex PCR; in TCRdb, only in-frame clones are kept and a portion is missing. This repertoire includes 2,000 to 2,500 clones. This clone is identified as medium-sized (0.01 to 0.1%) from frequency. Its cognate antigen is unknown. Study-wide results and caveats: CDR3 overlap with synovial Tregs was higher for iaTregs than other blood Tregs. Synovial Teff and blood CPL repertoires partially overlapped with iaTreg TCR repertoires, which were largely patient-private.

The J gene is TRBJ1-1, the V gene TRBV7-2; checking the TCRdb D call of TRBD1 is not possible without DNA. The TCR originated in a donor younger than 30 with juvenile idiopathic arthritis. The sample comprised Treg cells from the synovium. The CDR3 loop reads CASSLVARNTEAFF.